What follows is one T cell receptor beta chain and its context. This clone showed up just once. This clone's antigen is unknown. Qualities for individual bases were not recorded, and no much larger clone is one base off. The CDR3 regions of human TCRbeta chains were analyzed by immunosequencing. In the source study's methods: TCRs in the repertoires were matched against a reference library of SARS-CoV-2-specific TCRs that had been generated with the MIRA antigen-specificity platform. Breadth was defined as the fraction of unique TCRs that were SARS-CoV-2-associated, and depth was defined as the fraction of total T cells that were SARS-CoV-2-associated. Using the MIRA data, every spike-specific TCR was mapped to the spike region that the TCR reacted to and assigned to either a CD4 or a CD8 class. Log10-transformed breadth and depth values were compared by one-way ANOVA with Sidak's multiple comparisons tests. What TCRdb holds here is the immuneACCESS table cut down to in-frame rearrangements. Part of the clones is not present; checked against another copy, under half of the missing clones reflect an unresolved V gene, and the others are unexplained. V and J calls and clone size are as listed in that table; D and trimming were resolved from the DNA. The sample profile shows roughly 80,000 clones; 75% to 95% of them were found once. Roughly 4.8% of the sample comes from the top ten.

This sample was included in a study of T cell responses to AZD1222 COVID-19 vaccine (TCRdb year 2021). Regarding the complete study: A total of 230 to 250 trial participants underwent TCR sequencing, of whom under 220 had received two doses of AZD1222 and around 26 had received two doses of the MenACWY control vaccine. Enrollment into the trials was organized by age into subgroups of 18-55, 56-69 and 70-plus years, and those subgroups contained roughly 160, 29 and 62 TCR-sequenced participants, respectively. Study-wide conclusions, independent of this receptor: In the small 56-69-year group, the increase in depth fell short of significance, most likely because of low power. CD4 TCRs associated with the vaccine covered the entire spike protein, and the dominant responses were in regions 160-218 and 743-854. Because no day 14 peak-response samples were available, repertoires were characterized only after the peak T cell response. Reportedly, almost half of the unique spike-specific TCRs recognized epitopes lying outside the regions that are mutated in the B.1.351 and B.1.1.7 variants. Conclusions about previously exposed vaccinees are limited because only a handful of AZD1222 recipients were SARS-CoV-2 seropositive at baseline. A significant rise in spike-specific TCR breadth and depth was observed after two AZD1222 doses relative to day 0 and relative to MenACWY recipients. Most participants were white British and females outnumbered males, and the authors suggested that clonal diversity may have been underestimated.

The sample's time point, from its label and the paper: baseline before first vaccination. According to the study, the label for this sample's treatment or condition signals: meningococcal conjugate vaccine given as trial control. The vaccinee samples were drawn from two UK trials, COV001 and COV002, one of which was a single-blind randomized controlled phase 2/3 trial testing AZD1222 (ChAdOx1 nCoV-19) in healthy adults. For TCRbeta chain sequencing, PBMC samples were collected from trial participants at day 0 and at day 28 after the second dose. The CDR3, cysteine through phenylalanine, is 15 amino acids long. CDR3 DNA is the only sequence kept; it has 45 bases, read in frame from the first base. Relative to germline, V is 2 bases shorter and J is 0 bases shorter, with 11 bases between their ends. CDR1 is given as SGHRS and CDR2 as YFSETQ, both from the germline V gene.

In this chain, TRBV5-1 is recombined with TRBJ1-2; no confident D gene assignment can be made. This receptor was taken from an adult in good health. Sequences were derived from peripheral blood, sampled on day 0 of MenACWY control vaccination. CDR3 protein: CASSFEAGSNYGYTF. The DNA reads as follows: TGCGCCAGCAGCTTTGAAGCAGGCTCTAACTATGGCTACACCTTC. This CDR3, with the reference TRBV5-1 and TRBJ1-2 proteins standing in past its ends, gives the full variable domain KAGVTQTPRYLIKTRGQQVTLSCSPISGHRSVSWYQQTPGQGLQFLFEYFSETQRNKGNFPGRFSGRQFSNSRSEMNVSTLELGDSALYLCASSFEAGSNYGYTFGSGTRLTVV.